A single sample gave rise to the 17 T cell receptor beta chains below, sequenced in a study of a mutant IDH1 vaccine in newly diagnosed glioma. The time point denotes: week 5, during vaccination. In the vaccine, a single dose held 300 ug of the mutant IDH1 20-mer peptide, along with topical imiquimod. Method: immunoSEQ multiplex PCR; TCRdb's copy keeps in-frame clones and lacks some. The data hold over 45,000 clones, with around 80% observed a single time. Their specific antigens are unknown. Specimen: PBMCs, collected from a glioma patient whose treatment included an IDH1 peptide vaccine. The receptors here all came from a woman between 45 and 65 years old with glioma.

The genes are TRBV15 and TRBJ1-5, with D perhaps TRBD1 (6 bases). The CDR3 contains 20 residues. CDR1 is LNHNV and CDR2 is YYDKDF in the germline V gene (reference sequence). V lost 0 bases to trimming and J lost 2 bases, with 23 bases between them. CDR3: CATSREQFVDRGRGNQPQHF. Here the CDR3 DNA reads TGTGCCACCAGCAGAGAACAGTTCGTGGACCGGGGGCGCGGCAATCAGCCCCAGCATTTT.

This clone was detected only once. The chain employs TRBV5-4 and TRBJ2-2; tentatively, D is TRBD2 (5 bases). Per the germline V gene, CDR1 is SGHNT and CDR2 is YYREEE (reference sequence). V was trimmed by 7 bases and J by 7 bases, leaving 17 bases between them. This CDR3 spans 14 amino acids. The CDR3 nucleotides read TGTGCCAGCCGCCAACAACTCAGCGGCGGGGAGCTGTTTTTT. Protein: CASRQQLSGGELFF.

This chain joins TRBV6-1 and TRBJ1-6; TRBD1 might be the D (6 bases). Germline assignment: CDR1 MNHNS and CDR2 SASEGT. The CDR3 spans 17 residues. V lost 4 bases and J lost 0, with 13 bases in between. CDR3 bases: TGTGCCAGCAGTGTTGGACAGCGGATCTCCTATAATTCACCCCTCCACTTT. Amino acids: CASSVGQRISYNSPLHF.

The V and J genes are TRBV6-6 and TRBJ1-1, with 7 bases matching TRBD1. CDR1 and CDR2 (germline): MNHNY, SVGAGI (reference sequence). Germline trimming cut 6 bases from V and 1 base from J; bases unmatched to any gene: 8. The CDR3 is 15 residues long. The CDR3 here is CASSDGTASNTEAFF. The CDR3 coding sequence is TGTGCCAGCAGCGACGGGACAGCTTCGAACACTGAAGCTTTCTTT.

The V gene is TRBV2, the J gene TRBJ1-5; D may be TRBD1 (5 bases). Germline V CDR1 and CDR2: SNHLY, FYNNEI. The CDR3 loop spans 15 amino acids. Trimming removed 6 bases from V and 2 bases from J, with 14 bases in between. CDR3 in amino acids: CASRAGRAGNQPQHF. The CDR3 DNA reads as TGTGCCAGCAGGGCAGGGAGGGCGGGCAATCAGCCCCAGCATTTT.

The chain uses TRBV7-2 and TRBJ1-2; maybe TRBD1 (5 bases). CDR1 is SGHTA and CDR2 is FQGNSA in the germline V gene. The CDR3 has 13 amino acids. The V and J ends lost 8 bases and 4 bases respectively, with 14 bases between them. The CDR3 DNA reads as TGTGCCAGCGTCTTGGGGCTGAGCTATGGCTACACCTTC. As protein: CASVLGLSYGYTF.

The chain recombines TRBV6-4 with TRBJ2-3; TRBD2 matches 12 bases. Germline V CDR1 and CDR2: MRHNA, SNTAGT. Trimming took 3 bases from V and 4 from J; bases not matched to a gene: 2. The CDR3 is made up of 15 amino acids. The DNA for the CDR3 is TGTGCCAGCAGTGAGAGGACTAGCGGGGCAGATACGCAGTATTTT. Translating it yields CASSERTSGADTQYF.

The chain is built from TRBV28 and TRBJ2-7, with TRBD1 matching over 11 bases. The germline V gene has CDR1 MDHEN and CDR2 SYDVKM. The CDR3 spans 18 residues. V dropped 5 bases and J dropped 5; count of bases not matched to a gene: 17. DNA of the CDR3: TGTGCCAGCAGTCCAAGTCCCGGGACAGGGGGTAAAATGGACGAGCAGTACTTC. Residues: CASSPSPGTGGKMDEQYF.

The rearrangement links TRBV19 to TRBJ1-2, with unresolved D. Germline V lookup: CDR1 LNHDA, CDR2 SQIVND (reference sequence). CDR3 length: 15 amino acids. V dropped 3 bases and J dropped 8 bases, with 19 bases sitting between them. The CDR3 region is CASSIGVRAAQGYTF. CDR3 sequence (DNA): TGTGCCAGTAGTATCGGGGTGCGGGCGGCCCAAGGCTACACCTTC.

This clone was found once. This chain connects TRBV19 to TRBJ2-7; 8 bases map to TRBD1. After removal of 10 bases from V and 7 bases from J, the junction contained 12 bases not matched to a gene. Germline-derived CDR1 and CDR2 are LNHDA and SQIVND (reference sequence). The CDR3 totals 13 residues. In DNA, the CDR3 is TGTGCCACCCAGGACAGGGACATGGGGGAGCAGTACTTC. Translating gives CATQDRDMGEQYF.

The V gene is TRBV11-3, the J gene TRBJ1-6, with D possibly matching TRBD1 (6 bases). V was pared by 5 bases and J by 10 bases, with 21 bases between. The CDR3 contains 16 residues. CDR1 is SGHNT, CDR2 YENEEA, per germline. The CDR3 DNA is TGTGCCAGCAGCCCGGAACAGGGAAACCAGGGATCACCCCTCCACTTT. It specifies CASSPEQGNQGSPLHF.

The chain couples TRBV7-3 to TRBJ2-3, with TRBD2 matching 11 bases. Germline values: CDR1 SGHTA, CDR2 FQGTGA. The CDR3 has 17 residues. The ends lost 2 bases at V and 8 bases at J; junction bases unmatched: 12. Here the CDR3 DNA reads TGTGCCAGCAGCTTAGGCCTAGCGGGGGGCGCGCTGGGTACGCAGTATTTT. It codes for CASSLGLAGGALGTQYF.

The rearrangement joins TRBV10-3 to TRBJ2-3; D call uncertain. The CDR3 is 15 residues long. In germline, CDR1 is ENHRY, CDR2 SYGVKD. Trimming took off 2 bases at V and 4 bases at J, with 13 bases between the two ends. Here the CDR3 reads CAISEKTLGPDTQYF. The CDR3 nucleotides are TGTGCCATCAGTGAGAAAACTTTGGGCCCAGATACGCAGTATTTT.

CDR3 in DNA: TGTGCCAGCACCTCCGGGCCCCGAGGCACAGATACGCAGTATTTT. It translates to CASTSGPRGTDTQYF. The V gene is TRBV9, the J gene TRBJ2-3; no definite D call. The CDR3 sequence is 15 residues long. In germline, CDR1 is SGDLS, CDR2 YYNGEE. The V end lost 6 bases, the J end lost 1 base, and 15 bases lay between the germline ends.

The rearrangement links TRBV7-2 to TRBJ2-7; TRBD1 matches 10 bases. The ends lost 2 bases at V and 3 bases at J; junction bases unmatched: 7. Germline V lookup: CDR1 SGHTA, CDR2 FQGNSA. The CDR3 is 16 amino acids. CDR3 residues: CASSLKAGQGFYEQYF. The CDR3 DNA is TGTGCCAGCAGCTTAAAAGCGGGACAGGGGTTCTACGAGCAGTACTTC.

The gene calls are TRBV7-9 and TRBJ2-3, with 10 bases aligning to TRBD1. Germline-derived CDR1 and CDR2 are SEHNR and FQNEAQ (reference sequence). The CDR3 has 17 residues. V gave up 5 bases and J gave up 4 bases; unmatched junction bases: 12. The CDR3 bases are TGTGCCAGCAGCCCCGAACCGGGACAGGGGTTCGCAGATACGCAGTATTTT. Its translation is CASSPEPGQGFADTQYF.

The rearrangement uses TRBV6-6 and TRBJ2-2; 9 bases match TRBD2. V lost 2 bases to trimming and J lost 1 base; unmatched junction nucleotides: 2. This CDR3 is 16 amino acids long. CDR1 and CDR2 (germline): MNHNY, SVGAGI (reference sequence). The CDR3 is CASSYGGGGNTGELFF. The CDR3 region has the DNA TGTGCCAGCAGTTACGGCGGGGGGGGGAACACCGGGGAGCTGTTTTTT.